This TCR beta chain comes out of a study of tumor-infiltrating lymphocytes in primary liver carcinoma. General study points: Found in all five tumor regions were only about 7-25% of top clones.

Germline values: CDR1 SGHAT, CDR2 FQNNGV. The CDR3 contains 13 residues. Synthesis of TCR beta cDNA was carried out from 500 ng total RNA with a constant-region primer. Library construction for TCR beta comprised three nested multiplex PCR rounds performed with slightly modified ARM-PCR. With TRBV1-TRBV30 forward primers and a C-beta reverse primer, the first two PCR rounds were run for approximately 10 cycles each. In TCRdb, the multiplex PCR reads were re-called with MiXCR into one record per CDR3 protein. The sample lists about 74,000 distinct CDR3 sequences, over 60% occurring once. Without any cell sorting, about 19-30 mg of bulk tissue yielded co-extracted RNA and DNA. In the case of this clonotype: The antigen is unknown.

This chain connects TRBV11-2 to TRBJ2-7; D is uncertain. The J call may be in error: the DNA end matches TRBJ2-1 better. What was sequenced was liver tumor tissue from sampling region 4. Subset of the sample: tumor region T4, right-lateral pole. The sequence was collected from a middle-aged man with primary liver carcinoma and hepatitis B virus infection. This CDR3 is CASSLMGGYEQFF. CDR3 nucleotide sequence: TGTGCCAGCAGCTTAATGGGCGGCTACGAGCAGTTCTTC.